The 8 T cell receptor beta chains below all came from one sample that was sequenced in a study of shared clonotypes between healthy human individuals. The table came from immunoSEQ multiplex PCR; TCRdb's copy has only in-frame clones and leaves some out. Of over a million clones listed, around three quarters are singletons. Sequenced input: memory CD4+ T cells from PBMCs. The sample's subset: CD45RA-negative fraction. Receptors were obtained from a man aged 18-30 years in good health. Some clones in this sample may be carry-over from other donors' samples.

The rearrangement links TRBV7-8 to TRBJ1-3; a possible D gene is TRBD1 (5 bases). Germline CDR1 reads SGHVS; CDR2 reads FQNEAQ. The germline V and J ends were trimmed by 6 bases and 0 bases, with 9 bases remaining between them. The CDR3 has 14 residues. CDR3 in DNA: TGTGCCAGCAGGCCACAGGCCTCTGGAAACACCATATATTTT. It is translated as CASRPQASGNTIYF.

V and J are TRBV6-5 and TRBJ2-7; no clear D. Trimming cost V 4 bases and J 6 bases, with 7 bases left between them. Germline V gives CDR1 MNHEY, CDR2 SVGAGI. The CDR3 is made up of 11 amino acids. In DNA, the CDR3 is TGTGCCAGCAGTTGGGTCCTCGAGCAGTACTTC. Translation: CASSWVLEQYF.

J is TRBJ2-2 and V is TRBV7-2, with D perhaps TRBD2 (6 bases). Germline CDR1 and CDR2: SGHTA and FQGNSA. The CDR3 runs 15 residues. V was trimmed by 5 bases and J by 6 bases, leaving 16 bases between them. This CDR3 reads CASSPYSGAAGELFF. In nucleotides, the CDR3 is TGTGCCAGCAGCCCCTACTCGGGAGCCGCCGGGGAGCTGTTTTTT.

The CDR3 DNA sequence: TGTGCCAGCAGTTTAGGGATCAATAGCAATCAGCCCCAGCATTTT. Encoded protein: CASSLGINSNQPQHF. The rearrangement uses TRBV27 and TRBJ1-5, with D unclear. The CDR3 covers 15 residues. Trimming cost V 2 bases and J 0 bases, with 8 bases left between them. Germline loops: CDR1 MNHEY, CDR2 SMNVEV (reference sequence).

Here the CDR3 reads CASSLDGPYEQYF. In nucleotides, the CDR3 is TGTGCCAGCAGTTTGGACGGCCCCTACGAGCAGTACTTC. The chain combines TRBV28 with TRBJ2-7, with no clear D. CDR1 and CDR2 (germline): MDHEN, SYDVKM. V dropped 3 bases and J dropped 2 bases, with 8 bases sitting between them. The CDR3 spans 13 residues.

The V and J genes are TRBV11-3 and TRBJ2-1, with TRBD1 identical over 11 bases. The CDR3 sequence is 15 residues long. CDR1 SGHNT and CDR2 YENEEA come from the germline V gene. The V gene end was trimmed by 4 bases and the J gene end by 7 bases; junction bases not matched to a gene: 6. The DNA for the CDR3 is TGTGCCAGCAGCTCGTTGGGGACAGGGGGGAATGAGCAGTTCTTC. It codes for CASSSLGTGGNEQFF.

Only a few counts were recorded for this clone. The sample contains more than one DNA sequence encoding this CDR3. The rearrangement uses TRBV29-1 and TRBJ1-3; D is perhaps TRBD1 (6 bases). The V and J ends lost 3 bases and 2 bases respectively, with 8 bases between them. This CDR3 comprises 13 residues. The germline V gene encodes CDR1 SQVTM and CDR2 ANQGSEA. The CDR3 spells CSVESGAGNTIYF. As DNA, the CDR3 is TGCAGCGTTGAGTCAGGGGCTGGAAACACCATATATTTT.

The chain carries TRBV5-4 and TRBJ2-1; D is undetermined. CDR3 size: 12 residues. V lost 2 bases, J lost 5 bases, and 5 bases lay in between. Germline-derived CDR1 and CDR2 are SGHNT and YYREEE (reference sequence). For the CDR3, the DNA is TGTGCCAGCAGCTTCGGAAACAATGAGCAGTTCTTC. It is translated as CASSFGNNEQFF.